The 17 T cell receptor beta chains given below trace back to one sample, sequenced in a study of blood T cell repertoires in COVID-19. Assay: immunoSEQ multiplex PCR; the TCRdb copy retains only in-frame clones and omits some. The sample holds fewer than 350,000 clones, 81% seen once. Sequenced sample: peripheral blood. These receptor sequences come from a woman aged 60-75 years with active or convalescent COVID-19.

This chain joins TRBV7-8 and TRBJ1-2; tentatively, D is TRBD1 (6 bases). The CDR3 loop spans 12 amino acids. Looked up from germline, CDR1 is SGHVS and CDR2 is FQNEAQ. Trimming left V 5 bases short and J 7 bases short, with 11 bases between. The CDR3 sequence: CASSPLGGGYTF. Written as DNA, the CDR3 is TGTGCCAGCAGCCCCTTAGGGGGTGGCTACACCTTC. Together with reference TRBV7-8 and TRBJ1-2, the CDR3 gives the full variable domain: GAGVSQSPRYKVAKRGQDVALRCDPISGHVSLFWYQQALGQGPEFLTYFQNEAQLDKSGLPSDRFFAERPEGSVSTLKIQRTQQEDSAVYLCASSPLGGGYTFGSGTRLTVV.

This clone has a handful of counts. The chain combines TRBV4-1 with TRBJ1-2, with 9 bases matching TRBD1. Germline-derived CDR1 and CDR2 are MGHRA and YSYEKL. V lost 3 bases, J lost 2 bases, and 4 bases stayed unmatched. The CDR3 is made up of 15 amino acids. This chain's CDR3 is CASSHPGQGNYGYTF. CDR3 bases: TGCGCCAGCAGCCACCCGGGACAGGGAAACTATGGCTACACCTTC.

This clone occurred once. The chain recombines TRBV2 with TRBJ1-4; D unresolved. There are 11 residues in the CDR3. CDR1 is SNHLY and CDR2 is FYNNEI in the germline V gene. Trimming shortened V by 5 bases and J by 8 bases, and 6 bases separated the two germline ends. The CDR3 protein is CASSREEKLFF. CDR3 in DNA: TGTGCCAGCAGTCGAGAGGAAAAACTGTTTTTT.

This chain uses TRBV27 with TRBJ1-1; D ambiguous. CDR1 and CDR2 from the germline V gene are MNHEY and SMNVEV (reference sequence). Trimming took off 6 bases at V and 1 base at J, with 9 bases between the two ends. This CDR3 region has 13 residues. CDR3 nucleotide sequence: TGTGCCAGCAGCACCACCGGGAACACTGAAGCTTTCTTT. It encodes CASSTTGNTEAFF.

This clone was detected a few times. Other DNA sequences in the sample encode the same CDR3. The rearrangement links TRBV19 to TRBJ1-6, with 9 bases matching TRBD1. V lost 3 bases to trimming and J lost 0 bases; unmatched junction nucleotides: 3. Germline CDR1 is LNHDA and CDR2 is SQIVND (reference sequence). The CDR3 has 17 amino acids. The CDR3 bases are TGTGCCAGTAGTATCGGACAGGGGAGCTCCTATAATTCACCCCTCCACTTT. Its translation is CASSIGQGSSYNSPLHF.

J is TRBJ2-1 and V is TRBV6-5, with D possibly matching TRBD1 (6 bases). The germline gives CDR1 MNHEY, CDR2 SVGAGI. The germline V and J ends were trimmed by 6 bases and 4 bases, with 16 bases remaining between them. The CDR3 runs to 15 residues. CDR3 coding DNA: TGTGCCAGCAGGCACGGGACACGGAGGTACAATGAGCAGTTCTTC. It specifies CASRHGTRRYNEQFF.

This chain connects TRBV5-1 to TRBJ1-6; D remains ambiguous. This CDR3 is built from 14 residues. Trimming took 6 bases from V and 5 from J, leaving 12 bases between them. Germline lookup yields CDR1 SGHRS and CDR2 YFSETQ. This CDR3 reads CASKGRGDNSPLHF. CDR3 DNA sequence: TGCGCCAGCAAAGGGCGCGGGGATAATTCACCCCTCCACTTT.

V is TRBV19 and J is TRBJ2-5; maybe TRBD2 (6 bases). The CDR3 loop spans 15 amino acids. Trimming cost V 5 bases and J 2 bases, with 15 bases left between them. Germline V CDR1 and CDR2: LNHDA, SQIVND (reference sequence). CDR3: CASSRREGMQETQYF. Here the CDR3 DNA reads TGTGCCAGTAGTCGGAGGGAAGGTATGCAAGAGACCCAGTACTTC.

DNA of the CDR3: TGTGCCAGCAGTTACGGGGACAGGGGCTACGAGCAGTACTTC. This translates into CASSYGDRGYEQYF. V and J are TRBV6-5 and TRBJ2-7; 10 nucleotides agree with TRBD1. Germline assignment: CDR1 MNHEY and CDR2 SVGAGI. The CDR3 runs to 14 residues. With 2 bases clipped from V and 3 bases from J, the junction kept 1 base outside the gene matches.

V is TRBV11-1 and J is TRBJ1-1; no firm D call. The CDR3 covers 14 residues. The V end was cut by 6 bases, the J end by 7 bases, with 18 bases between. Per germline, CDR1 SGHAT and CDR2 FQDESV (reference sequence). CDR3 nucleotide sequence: TGTGCCAGCAGTTATGAACCGCGAACCTTTGAAGCTTTCTTT. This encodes CASSYEPRTFEAFF. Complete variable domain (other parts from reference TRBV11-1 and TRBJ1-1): EAEVAQSPRYKITEKSQAVAFWCDPISGHATLYWYRQILGQGPELLVQFQDESVVDDSQLPKDRFSAERLKGVDSTLKIQPAELGDSAMYLCASSYEPRTFEAFFGQGTRLTVV.

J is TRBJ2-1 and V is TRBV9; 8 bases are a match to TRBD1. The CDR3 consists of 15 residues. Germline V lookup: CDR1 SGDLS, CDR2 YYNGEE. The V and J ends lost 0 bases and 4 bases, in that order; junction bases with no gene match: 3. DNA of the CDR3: TGTGCCAGCAGCGTAGGGGGACAGGAATACAATGAGCAGTTCTTC. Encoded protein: CASSVGGQEYNEQFF.

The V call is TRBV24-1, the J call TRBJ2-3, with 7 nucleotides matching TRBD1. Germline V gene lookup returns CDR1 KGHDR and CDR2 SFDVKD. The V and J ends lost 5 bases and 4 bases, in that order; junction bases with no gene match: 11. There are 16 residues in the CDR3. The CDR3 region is CATSVARGPESDTQYF. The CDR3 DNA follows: TGTGCCACCAGTGTTGCGAGGGGGCCGGAATCAGATACGCAGTATTTT.

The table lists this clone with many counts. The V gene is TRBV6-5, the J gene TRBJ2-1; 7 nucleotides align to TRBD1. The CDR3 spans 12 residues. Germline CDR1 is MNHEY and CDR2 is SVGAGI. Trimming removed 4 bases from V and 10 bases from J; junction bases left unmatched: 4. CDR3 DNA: TGTGCCAGCAGTTTAGGGGGCCGCGAGCAGTTCTTC. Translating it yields CASSLGGREQFF.

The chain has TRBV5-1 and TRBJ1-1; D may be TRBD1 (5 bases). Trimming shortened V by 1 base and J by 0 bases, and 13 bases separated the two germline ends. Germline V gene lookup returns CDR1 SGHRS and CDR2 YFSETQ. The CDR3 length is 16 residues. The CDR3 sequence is CASSLRAGYMNTEAFF. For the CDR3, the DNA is TGCGCCAGCAGCTTGCGAGCAGGGTACATGAACACTGAAGCTTTCTTT.

The CDR3 bases are TGTGCCAGCAGCCAAGGGGGGGGCGCTGAGCCCCAGCATTTT. Its protein product is CASSQGGGAEPQHF. V is TRBV3-1 (or the pseudogene TRBV3-2) and J is TRBJ1-5; D possibly corresponds to TRBD1 (6 bases). This CDR3 has 14 amino acids. V was cut by 1 base and J by 8 bases, with 12 bases left in between. The germline V gene has CDR1 LGHDT and CDR2 YNNKEL (reference sequence).

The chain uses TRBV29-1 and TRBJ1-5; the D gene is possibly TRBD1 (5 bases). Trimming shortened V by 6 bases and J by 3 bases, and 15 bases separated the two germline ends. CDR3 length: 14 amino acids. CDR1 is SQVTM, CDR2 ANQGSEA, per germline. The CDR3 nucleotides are TGCAGCGTAGCTACAGGCCCGCTCAATCAGCCCCAGCATTTT. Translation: CSVATGPLNQPQHF.

In nucleotides, the CDR3 is TGCGCCAGCAGCCCCTCCGGGGTTTATAATTCACCCCTCCACTTT. Its translation is CASSPSGVYNSPLHF. This chain connects TRBV4-1 to TRBJ1-6, with no clear D. The V and J ends lost 4 bases and 4 bases respectively, with 11 bases between them. Germline V gene lookup returns CDR1 MGHRA and CDR2 YSYEKL. The CDR3 contains 15 residues.